This T cell receptor beta chain derives from a study of type 1 regulatory T cells. Study background: T-allo10 is an in vitro-generated, Tr1-enriched CD4 T cell product specific for alloantigen. Findings of the study overall: Compared with non-Tr1 cells, Tr1 cells showed a narrower TCR repertoire.

On this clonotype: Its antigen is still unknown.

The ends were cut back, 3 bases at V and 5 bases at J, with 13 bases in the middle. This CDR3 is built from 14 residues. Germline V gives CDR1 KGHSH, CDR2 LQKENI. TCRdb re-derived calls from the reads in MiXCR, one entry per CDR3 protein. Of tens of thousands of distinct CDR3 sequences listed, about a fifth are singletons. The sequence came from a human donor in good health. The chain joins TRBV18 to TRBJ2-5, with D perhaps TRBD1 (6 bases). Sequenced sample: cultured type 1 regulatory T (Tr1) cells, either the whole culture or a sorted fraction (not recorded which). The CDR3 DNA reads TGTGCCAGCTCACCTACGGGCAGGGGTGAGACCCAGTACTTC. Encoded protein: CASSPTGRGETQYF. The full variable domain, completed using reference TRBV18 and TRBJ2-5, is NAGVMQNPRHLVRRRGQEARLRCSPMKGHSHVYWYRQLPEEGLKFMVYLQKENIIDESGMPKERFSAEFPKEGPSILRIQQVVRGDSAAYFCASSPTGRGETQYFGPGTRLLVL.